The entry that follows covers one TCR beta chain sequence. V lost 0 bases to trimming and J lost 1 base; unmatched junction nucleotides: 9. The CDR3 extends over 18 amino acids. Per germline, CDR1 MNHNS and CDR2 SASEGT. In assigning cohorts, the study relied on participant-reported clinical history. Donors of Cohort 3 who recovered were those that had two negative PCRs, clearance, or symptom resolution. In the original analysis: Scientists estimated how many nucleated cells there were by amplifying reference gene primers. Measured with immunoSEQ multiplex PCR; TCRdb has only the in-frame clones, and not every one. The V and J calls and clone size are taken from that table; D and trimming were inferred from the DNA. The table lists 230,000 or so clones, about 80% of them singletons. This sample was included in a study of blood T cell repertoires in COVID-19.

Material: PBMCs or T cells enriched from blood (not recorded which). This clonotype originated in a man over 45 who had recovered from COVID-19. This rearrangement joins TRBV6-1 to TRBJ1-3; TRBD1 matches 7 bases. The CDR3 bases are TGTGCCAGCAGTGAAGCGTCAGGGGGTTTGAAGTCTGGAAACACCATATATTTT. Protein: CASSEASGGLKSGNTIYF.